This record looks at one TCR beta chain sequence and its context. Other DNA sequences in the sample encode the same CDR3. The table came from immunoSEQ multiplex PCR; TCRdb's copy has only in-frame clones and leaves some out. The data contain 210,000 or so clones, around 91% of them singletons. The sample comes from a study of blood T cell repertoires in COVID-19. The source is a man in his forties or fifties with acute or convalescent COVID-19. The sample was peripheral blood.

Here the CDR3 reads CAWSVRGDQPQHF. CDR3 nucleotide sequence: TGTGCCTGGAGTGTACGCGGGGATCAGCCCCAGCATTTT. The chain is built from TRBV30 and TRBJ1-5; D gene unclear. The V and J ends lost 0 bases and 5 bases respectively, with 8 bases between them. Germline V gene data show CDR1 as GTSNPN and CDR2 as SVGIG (reference sequence). The length of the CDR3 is 13 residues.